The clone carrying this T cell receptor beta chain was counted only a few times. Its antigen is still unknown. The source of the sample is a study of response to subunit inactivated influenza vaccine. The study's findings and limits: The study's authors posited that every seasonal influenza vaccination enlists few new T cells.

In TCRdb, the RT-PCR reads were re-called with MiXCR into one record per CDR3 protein. Among about 500,000 distinct CDR3 sequences listed, approximately 17% were seen once. The CDR3 loop spans 14 amino acids. The germline gives CDR1 SGHRS, CDR2 YFSETQ. V was pared by 4 bases and J by 2 bases, with 6 bases of the junction left unmatched. The V gene is TRBV5-1, the J gene TRBJ2-7, with 7 positions matching TRBD1. Material: CD4+ T cells sorted from PBMCs, obtained approximately 25 months after vaccination. This clonotype was obtained from a man aged 45-69 years who received an inactivated influenza vaccine. CDR3 residues: CASSTGDSAYEQYF. Here the CDR3 DNA reads TGCGCCAGCAGCACAGGGGACAGTGCCTACGAGCAGTACTTC.